The rows below give T cell receptor beta chains drawn from one sample of a study of blood T cell repertoires in COVID-19. Generated by immunoSEQ multiplex PCR, the TCRdb table keeps only in-frame clones and is missing some. In the table there are approximately 82,000 clones, around 80% of which are singletons. Sequencing was carried out using peripheral blood. The receptors were sampled from a woman in her seventies with acute or convalescent COVID-19. The CDR3 runs from the conserved cysteine through the conserved F or W.

V gene: TRBV5-1; CDR3 protein: CASSLDSFTTFKQFF
V gene: TRBV20-1; CDR3 protein: CSASLADTQYF
V gene: TRBV27; CDR3 protein: CASSFGPFNSPLHF
V gene: TRBV3-1/TRBV3-2; CDR3 protein: CASSQGTTGNEQFF
V gene: TRBV7-9; CDR3 protein: CASSFYIGAAETQYF
V gene: TRBV5-1; CDR3 protein: CASSLAPGQTGNTIYF
V gene: TRBV7-3; CDR3 protein: CASSQTANYGYTF
V gene: TRBV29-1; CDR3 protein: CSVTTRDYNEQFF
V gene: TRBV9; CDR3 protein: CASSATVTADTQYF
V gene: TRBV3-1/TRBV3-2; CDR3 protein: CASSLGGLNSPLHF
V gene: TRBV4-1; CDR3 protein: CASSQVNRAADTIYF
V gene: TRBV14; CDR3 protein: CASSQALGQGRNTEAFF
V gene: TRBV7-8; CDR3 protein: CASSPAANEGTGELFF
V gene: TRBV6-5; CDR3 protein: CASSSGGVGYGYTF
V gene: TRBV24-1; CDR3 protein: CATSDTGLAGAGELFF
V gene: TRBV2; CDR3 protein: CASSTTRGTGYGYTF
V gene: TRBV25-1; CDR3 protein: CASSESGIRNEKLFF
V gene: TRBV6-5; CDR3 protein: CASAQEYNEQFF
V gene: TRBV6-1; CDR3 protein: CASSEALLGRADTQYF
V gene: TRBV19; CDR3 protein: CASSIDGRIHEKLFF
V gene: TRBV4-1; CDR3 protein: CASSLTRLAGVDTQYF
V gene: TRBV5-1; CDR3 protein: CASSWTGQGGGYTF
V gene: TRBV2; CDR3 protein: CASTRSGQGVNTEAFF
V gene: TRBV3-1/TRBV3-2; CDR3 protein: CASSQDNRRQGDETQYF
V gene: TRBV7-9; CDR3 protein: CASSPTGFNQPQHF
V gene: TRBV7-3; CDR3 protein: CASSLTPGVDSPLHF
V gene: TRBV29-1; CDR3 protein: CSVTRTGGDYGYTF